A single sample is the source of the 28 T cell receptor beta chains below, sequenced in a study of CD8+CD57+ T cells in acquired aplastic anemia. CD8+CD57+ cell expansion, shown by flow cytometry, had occurred in the patients selected for sequencing. Genomic DNA provided the template from which TCR beta VDJ and CDR3 profiles were obtained. TCRdb ran MiXCR on the reads and lists one entry per CDR3 protein. The sample holds some 200,000 distinct CDR3 sequences, less than 60% seen once. Sequencing was done on a sample of sorted CD4+, CD8+, or CD8+CD57+ T cells (not recorded which) from PBMCs. The receptors stem from a human donor with aplastic anemia.

The chain's CDR3 is CASSLYGTGEGQPQHF. DNA for the CDR3: TGTGCCAGCAGTTTATACGGGACAGGAGAGGGTCAGCCCCAGCATTTT. This chain uses TRBV2 with TRBJ1-5; 8 bases agree with TRBD1. V dropped 5 bases and J dropped 6; count of bases not matched to a gene: 12. The germline V gene encodes CDR1 SNHLY and CDR2 FYNNEI. The CDR3 spans 16 residues. Full variable domain (rest looked up from reference TRBV2 and TRBJ1-5): EPEVTQTPSHQVTQMGQEVILRCVPISNHLYFYWYRQILGQKVEFLVSFYNNEISEKSEIFDDQFSVERPDGSNFTLKIRSTKLEDSAMYFCASSLYGTGEGQPQHFGDGTRLSIL.

This clonotype was seen repeatedly, ten times or more. J is TRBJ1-2 and V is TRBV5-1; TRBD1 matches at 8 bases. This CDR3 region has 16 residues. The junction had 10 bases not matched to a gene; V was cut back by 6 bases and J by 0 bases. Germline V gene lookup returns CDR1 SGHRS and CDR2 YFSETQ. CDR3 coding DNA: TGCGCCAGCAAGCCGGGACAGGAGGTAGCTAACTATGGCTACACCTTC. Protein: CASKPGQEVANYGYTF.

The genes are TRBV19 and TRBJ2-6; 10 nucleotides match TRBD1. The V and J ends lost 6 bases and 1 base, in that order; junction bases with no gene match: 6. The CDR3 has 17 amino acids. Germline lookup yields CDR1 LNHDA and CDR2 SQIVND (reference sequence). Here the CDR3 reads CASRDPGQGSGANVLTF. CDR3 in DNA: TGTGCCAGTAGAGACCCGGGACAGGGGTCTGGGGCCAACGTCCTGACTTTC.

There are a few counts of this clonotype. The chain links TRBV7-2 to TRBJ2-7; 10 positions match TRBD2. Germline V gene data show CDR1 as SGHTA and CDR2 as FQGNSA. V lost 4 bases, J lost 7 bases, and 4 bases stayed unmatched. The CDR3 consists of 13 residues. The CDR3 spells CASSSGTSEEQYF. CDR3 nucleotides: TGTGCCAGCAGCTCGGGGACTAGCGAAGAGCAGTACTTC.

The chain joins TRBV29-1 to TRBJ2-5, with 11 bases aligning to TRBD2. J gave up 10 bases and V 1 base, and 8 bases lay outside the gene matches. Germline V gene lookup returns CDR1 SQVTM and CDR2 ANQGSEA. This CDR3 has 14 residues. In DNA form, the CDR3 reads TGCAGCGTTGAAGGGTCTCCTAGCGGGAGGATCCAGTACTTC. Encoded protein: CSVEGSPSGRIQYF.

In its sample, this clonotype was seen many times. The rearrangement links TRBV5-1 to TRBJ1-2, with no clear D. Germline lookup yields CDR1 SGHRS and CDR2 YFSETQ. With 2 bases removed from V and 1 base from J, the gap between germline ends came to 6 bases. The CDR3 covers 13 residues. This CDR3 is CASSFAGNYGYTF. The CDR3 DNA reads TGCGCCAGCAGCTTCGCCGGTAACTATGGCTACACCTTC.

The V gene is TRBV7-9, the J gene TRBJ2-1, with no clear D. Germline CDR1 and CDR2: SEHNR and FQNEAQ (reference sequence). There are 13 residues in the CDR3. V lost 1 base to trimming and J lost 5 bases, with 6 bases between them. The CDR3 loop reads CASSLGPNNEQFF. In DNA, the CDR3 is TGTGCCAGCAGCTTAGGCCCGAACAATGAGCAGTTCTTC. Combining the CDR3 with reference TRBV7-9 and TRBJ2-1 gives the whole variable domain DTGVSQNPRHKITKRGQNVTFRCDPISEHNRLYWYRQTLGQGPEFLTYFQNEAQLEKSRLLSDRFSAERPKGSFSTLEIQRTEQGDSAMYLCASSLGPNNEQFFGPGTRLTVL.

This chain joins TRBV7-2 and TRBJ1-5; D gene ambiguous. The CDR3 covers 13 residues. The germline gives CDR1 SGHTA, CDR2 FQGNSA. The V end was cut by 3 bases, the J end by 5 bases, with 8 bases between. This CDR3 reads CASSFRVYQPQHF. DNA of the CDR3: TGTGCCAGCAGCTTTAGGGTGTATCAGCCCCAGCATTTT.

V is TRBV27 and J is TRBJ2-5, with 8 bases lining up with TRBD1. The CDR3 loop spans 15 amino acids. V gave up 8 bases and J gave up 9 bases; unmatched junction bases: 17. CDR1 and CDR2 (germline): MNHEY, SMNVEV (reference sequence). The CDR3 DNA sequence: TGTGCCAGCCGATCTTTCGGACAGGGCAATCAGCCCCAGTACTTC. Its translation is CASRSFGQGNQPQYF.

This clonotype has ten or more counts. The chain links TRBV20-1 to TRBJ2-1; 9 bases line up with TRBD2. The ends lost 0 bases at V and 4 bases at J; junction bases unmatched: 13. The CDR3 totals 18 residues. Looked up from germline, CDR1 is DFQATT and CDR2 is SNEGSKA (reference sequence). Here the CDR3 DNA reads TGCAGTGCTAGAGATCCTCGGGTCGCGGGAGGGCAGTACAATGAGCAGTTCTTC. Translation gives CSARDPRVAGGQYNEQFF.

The rearrangement joins TRBV7-9 to TRBJ2-5; 9 bases fit TRBD1. V lost 4 bases to trimming and J lost 5 bases; unmatched junction nucleotides: 8. Looked up from germline, CDR1 is SEHNR and CDR2 is FQNEAQ (reference sequence). The CDR3 has 15 residues. Here the CDR3 reads CASSSPGQGSETQYF. CDR3 nucleotides: TGTGCCAGCAGCTCCCCCGGACAGGGGTCGGAGACCCAGTACTTC. Full variable domain (missing parts from reference TRBV7-9 and TRBJ2-5): DTGVSQNPRHKITKRGQNVTFRCDPISEHNRLYWYRQTLGQGPEFLTYFQNEAQLEKSRLLSDRFSAERPKGSFSTLEIQRTEQGDSAMYLCASSSPGQGSETQYFGPGTRLLVL.

This clonotype has only one observation. CDR3 region: CATSDGLAGDGGSSTDTQYF. CDR3 sequence (DNA): TGTGCCACCAGTGATGGACTAGCGGGAGATGGGGGATCTAGCACAGATACGCAGTATTTT. This rearrangement joins TRBV24-1 to TRBJ2-3, with TRBD2 matching 13 bases. This CDR3 region has 20 residues. Per germline, CDR1 KGHDR and CDR2 SFDVKD. The junction had 11 bases not matched to a gene; V was cut back by 3 bases and J by 0 bases.

This clonotype was counted ten times or more. The gene calls are TRBV11-2 and TRBJ2-1; tentative D call: TRBD2 (6 bases). The length of the CDR3 is 15 residues. Per the germline V gene, CDR1 is SGHAT and CDR2 is FQNNGV. V was shortened by 2 bases and J by 0 bases, with 8 bases between the two germline ends. The CDR3 DNA reads TGTGCCAGCAGCTTATGGAGGGTCTCCTACAATGAGCAGTTCTTC. Its translation is CASSLWRVSYNEQFF. Full variable domain (remainder filled in from reference TRBV11-2 and TRBJ2-1): EAGVAQSPRYKIIEKRQSVAFWCNPISGHATLYWYQQILGQGPKLLIQFQNNGVVDDSQLPKDRFSAERLKGVDSTLKIQPAKLEDSAVYLCASSLWRVSYNEQFFGPGTRLTVL.

The gene calls are TRBV10-2 and TRBJ2-7, with 8 bases aligning to TRBD2. Per the germline V gene, CDR1 is WSHSY and CDR2 is SAAADI. Germline trimming cut 4 bases from V and 5 bases from J; bases unmatched to any gene: 7. The CDR3 spans 14 residues. The CDR3 sequence is CASSVVAGGDEQYF. CDR3 nucleotide sequence: TGCGCCAGCAGTGTTGTAGCCGGGGGGGACGAGCAGTACTTC.

This clonotype was detected only a few times. The chain carries TRBV10-3 and TRBJ2-5, with 10 bases lining up with TRBD2. The trim removed 7 bases at V and 0 bases at J, leaving 5 bases unmatched. Germline V CDR1 and CDR2: ENHRY, SYGVKD. The CDR3 runs to 15 residues. The CDR3 coding sequence is TGTGCCATCAAGTCCGGGACTAGCGACCAAGAGACCCAGTACTTC. It encodes CAIKSGTSDQETQYF.

The chain uses TRBV7-2 and TRBJ1-1; 10 bases are a match to TRBD1. The CDR3 is 16 amino acids. Germline V CDR1 and CDR2: SGHTA, FQGNSA. Trimming at V came to 1 base and at J to 5 bases, leaving 7 bases not matched to a gene. The CDR3 bases are TGTGCCAGCAGCTTAGTCGGGACAGGGGCCAAGACTGAAGCTTTCTTT. The encoded protein is CASSLVGTGAKTEAFF. The complete variable domain, with remaining parts taken from reference TRBV7-2 and TRBJ1-1, reads GAGVSQSPSNKVTEKGKDVELRCDPISGHTALYWYRQSLGQGLEFLIYFQGNSAPDKSGLPSDRFSAERTGGSVSTLTIQRTQQEDSAVYLCASSLVGTGAKTEAFFGQGTRLTVV.

This chain connects TRBV24-1 to TRBJ2-3; 8 bases are a match to TRBD2. The CDR3 has 16 residues. In germline, CDR1 is KGHDR, CDR2 SFDVKD. V was pared by 4 bases and J by 1 base, with 6 bases of the junction left unmatched. The CDR3 spells CATSDKSGGRTDTQYF. CDR3 bases: TGTGCCACCAGTGACAAAAGCGGGGGCCGCACAGATACGCAGTATTTT.

The chain links TRBV29-1 to TRBJ1-2, with 7 nucleotides matching TRBD1. The length of the CDR3 is 11 residues. The germline V gene encodes CDR1 SQVTM and CDR2 ANQGSEA. Trimming at V came to 7 bases and at J to 2 bases, leaving 1 base not matched to a gene. The CDR3: CSGGQNYGYTF. CDR3 bases: TGCAGCGGGGGACAGAACTATGGCTACACCTTC. Using reference TRBV29-1 and TRBJ1-2 for the parts outside the CDR3, the full variable domain is SAVISQKPSRDICQRGTSLTIQCQVDSQVTMMFWYRQQPGQSLTLIATANQGSEATYESGFVIDKFPISRPNLTFSTLTVSNMSPEDSSIYLCSGGQNYGYTFGSGTRLTVV.

This clonotype was found a few times. The genes are TRBV24-1 and TRBJ1-2; D call uncertain. This CDR3 spans 12 amino acids. V lost 3 bases, J lost 6 bases, and 7 bases lay in between. Germline V gene data show CDR1 as KGHDR and CDR2 as SFDVKD. The CDR3 spells CATSDRVDGYTF. CDR3 DNA: TGTGCCACCAGTGATAGGGTTGATGGCTACACCTTC.

The rearrangement links TRBV11-2 to TRBJ2-7, with D uncertain. Trimming pared 1 base from V and 6 bases from J, leaving 16 bases between. The CDR3 extends over 15 amino acids. CDR1 is SGHAT, CDR2 FQNNGV, per germline. The CDR3 here is CASSLGLVGQSEQYF. Written as DNA, the CDR3 is TGTGCCAGCAGCTTAGGCTTGGTCGGCCAGAGCGAGCAGTACTTC.

V is TRBV5-5 and J is TRBJ2-7, with D perhaps matching TRBD1 or TRBD2 (5 bases each). CDR1 is SGHKS and CDR2 is YYEKEE in the germline V gene (reference sequence). This CDR3 contains 12 residues. Between the trimmed V and J ends, which lost 4 bases and 6 bases, there was a span of 11 bases. CDR3 in amino acids: CASSATGLEQYF. In DNA, the CDR3 is TGTGCCAGCAGCGCCACAGGACTCGAGCAGTACTTC.

This clonotype has at least ten counts. The chain combines TRBV3-1 with TRBJ1-1, with D hard to call. The V gene lost 3 bases and the J gene lost 0 bases, with 11 bases spanning the gap. This CDR3 spans 15 amino acids. Germline loops: CDR1 LGHDT, CDR2 YNNKEL (reference sequence). The DNA for the CDR3 is TGTGCCAGCAGCCAGAATGGACGGATGAACACTGAAGCTTTCTTT. Its protein product is CASSQNGRMNTEAFF. Full variable domain (rest looked up from reference TRBV3-1 and TRBJ1-1): DTAVSQTPKYLVTQMGNDKSIKCEQNLGHDTMYWYKQDSKKFLKIMFSYNNKELIINETVPNRFSPKSPDKAHLNLHINSLELGDSAVYFCASSQNGRMNTEAFFGQGTRLTVV.

In its sample, this clonotype was seen a few times. The chain recombines TRBV29-1 with TRBJ2-5; 9 nucleotides line up with TRBD2. V was pared by 7 bases and J by 4 bases, with 7 bases of the junction left unmatched. Germline assignment: CDR1 SQVTM and CDR2 ANQGSEA. CDR3 size: 13 residues. The CDR3 is CSGRRGGPETQYF. The CDR3 DNA reads as TGCAGCGGCCGGCGGGGGGGCCCAGAGACCCAGTACTTC.

The rearrangement links TRBV24-1 to TRBJ1-2; 8 bases fit TRBD1. Per germline, CDR1 KGHDR and CDR2 SFDVKD. This CDR3 is 13 amino acids long. V was pared by 9 bases and J by 5 bases, with 7 bases of the junction left unmatched. CDR3 protein: CATWGQDDYGYTF. The CDR3 nucleotides are TGTGCCACCTGGGGACAGGATGATTATGGCTACACCTTC.

This clonotype was detected many times. The chain recombines TRBV7-3 with TRBJ2-2; D remains ambiguous. This CDR3 has 13 residues. The V end lost 5 bases, the J end lost 0 bases, and 4 bases lay between the germline ends. The germline V gene has CDR1 SGHTA and CDR2 FQGTGA. CDR3 amino acids: CASSQTNTGELFF. The CDR3 DNA sequence: TGTGCCAGCAGCCAGACGAACACCGGGGAGCTGTTTTTT.

This clonotype was found many times. The V call is TRBV5-6, the J call TRBJ2-6; D ambiguous. This CDR3 comprises 19 residues. Trimming pared 0 bases from V and 5 bases from J, leaving 21 bases between. Germline values: CDR1 SGHDT, CDR2 YYEEEE. The CDR3 region has the DNA TGTGCCAGCAGCTTGGGGGCTCAGGCACTAACCTTGCGGGCCAACGTCCTGACTTTC. This gives the protein CASSLGAQALTLRANVLTF.

The CDR3 sequence is CASSREGGYGYTF. The CDR3 DNA sequence: TGTGCCAGCAGCAGGGAGGGCGGCTATGGCTACACCTTC. J is TRBJ1-2 and V is TRBV2; D perhaps matches TRBD1 (5 bases). Trimming pared 6 bases from V and 4 bases from J, leaving 12 bases between. The CDR3 extends over 13 amino acids. Germline CDR1 is SNHLY and CDR2 is FYNNEI.

Turning to this clonotype: Germline is not matched at one junction end, which may reflect a read error. The chain combines TRBV7-3 with TRBJ2-7; unclear D gene. The CDR3 consists of 14 residues. Germline V gene sequence: CDR1 SGHTA, CDR2 FQGTGA. This chain's CDR3 is CASSQAVTGWEQYF. The CDR3 DNA is TGCGCCAGCAGCCAAGCAGTAACCGGTTGGGAGCAGTACTTC.